This entry features one TCR beta chain sequence. Its antigen is currently not known. It has no much larger one-base neighbor in the sample; base qualities were not kept. This entry belongs to a study of beta chain features in type 1 diabetes (dated by TCRdb to the late 2010s). Looking at the study overall: Mean age, gender distribution, total cell number and subset yield did not differ between patients and healthy donors. A total of about 110,000,000 sorted cells were examined across all samples, and a strong correlation was observed between cell number per subset and RNA yield. Whereas all 30 or so donors provided naive and central memory subsets, regulatory and stem cell-like memory subsets were isolated from just 8 patients and about eight healthy donors. In the study, TCRB repertoires of sorted circulating CD4+ T cell subsets from recently diagnosed type 1 diabetes patients were compared with those of matched healthy donors. Study-wide conclusions, independent of this receptor: PCR may preferentially amplify shorter templates, but because patient and control samples were amplified and corrected together, any resulting skew would affect both groups equally. Naive, central memory and regulatory TCRB repertoires appeared to be more similar among patients than among healthy donors. Because cDNA was sequenced instead of genomic DNA, highly expressing activated cells could be over-represented, though the groups showed no difference in activation or CD3 levels. At VDJ recombination sites, type 1 diabetes patients had fewer insertions and more deleted nucleotides, which implies abnormalities in thymic rearrangement. Type 1 diabetes patients showed a moderate but significant shortening of TCRB CDR3 length in all four CD4+ subsets. HLA sub-analyses involved small numbers of individuals, so any influence of HLA type on TCRB rearrangement remained unresolved.

From the germline V gene, CDR1 is ENHRY and CDR2 is SYGVKD. There are 13 amino acids in the CDR3, from cysteine to phenylalanine inclusive. The retained sequence is limited to the CDR3, 39 bases, with the frame set at the first base. V was cut back by 10 bases and J by 0 bases, leaving a gap of 12 bases between them. The entire amount of isolated RNA was reverse transcribed using the High Capacity cDNA Reverse Transcription Kit, so the sequenced TCRB transcripts were expressed ones. Deep immunoSEQ sequencing was performed on naive, central memory and regulatory T cell samples, with an average of about 3.57 million total reads per sample. Sorted cells were lysed in RLT buffer, and RNA was extracted using DNase-treated RNeasy Micro or Mini kits according to cell number. To prevent cross-contamination, every cell subset was processed on its own, while patient and healthy donor samples were processed together. The immunoSEQ multiplex PCR was used to amplify TCRB sequences from cDNA, yielding 87-bp fragments that span the CDR3 region. The amplicons were sequenced using the Illumina HiSeq platform. The authors' pipeline ran thus. PCR bias was computationally corrected using synthetic template baselines, reads within Hamming distance 2 were collapsed, and singletons that could not be merged were discarded. Reads were aligned against IMGT to assign V, D and J genes, CDR3 length and insertions or deletions at six rearrangement sites. Within each subset, clonotype counts were normalized to sorted cell number, and only after that were true diversity and Gini coefficients computed with the tcR R package. The overlap coefficient, calculated on TCRB nucleotide sequences, was used to measure repertoire sharing. As a proxy for the pre-selection repertoire, out-of-frame TCRB sequences from naive cells were analyzed. This is the immuneACCESS table as TCRdb keeps it, with only in-frame sequences that have V and J called. A part of the clones is gone; compared with another copy, unresolved V genes explain less than half, and the rest is unexplained. Clone size and the V and J calls come from that table; the DNA yielded D and trimming. The sample profile shows just over 600,000 clones; 15% to 17% of them were found once. The ten biggest clones cover 0.09% to 0.095% of the sample.

From each donor, a single peripheral blood sample of around 120 mL on average was drawn into heparinised tubes. A BD FACSAria II was used to sort naive, central memory, regulatory and stem cell-like memory CD4+ T cells with a panel that included CD45RO, CCR7, CD25, CD127, CD95 and CD27. A purity above 95% was achieved for all sorted populations. Right away, PBMCs were isolated by Lymphoprep density gradient centrifugation and were stained directly, with no culture step. So that batch effects would be minimized, each experiment stained and sorted samples in pairs, pairing one healthy donor with one patient.

This receptor was obtained from a man aged 18 to 35 in good health. The rearranged chain carries TRBV10-3 and TRBJ1-2, and TRBD1 may be the D gene, going by 5 matching bases. Sequencing was done on a sample of naive CD4+ T cells from blood. Sample cell subset or site, as interpreted from the label and publication: true naive CD4+ T cells. The CDR3 in this case is CATDRSSNYGYTF. In nucleotides, the sequence is TGTGCCACCGACAGATCCTCTAACTATGGCTACACCTTC.